This T cell receptor beta chain appears in the sequencing data of a study of regulatory T cells in long-lasting Graves disease. Study context: The term persistent Graves' disease signified upward of 5 years on antithyroid drugs with positive TSH receptor antibodies. Study-wide points: Favoring TRBV28, TRBJ1-2 and TRBJ2-5 was a feature seen in persistent disease. Persistent Graves' patients showed less TCR diversity than newly diagnosed patients showed.

This clonotype has at least ten counts. Its target is unknown. Germline assignment: CDR1 SGHVS and CDR2 FQNEAQ. The CDR3 has 14 amino acids. The V end lost 7 bases, the J end lost 4 bases, and 13 bases lay between the germline ends. The authors built TCR beta libraries using iRepertoire HTBI primers and Arm-PCR of CDR3 regions. TCRdb analysed the multiplex PCR reads with MiXCR anew, one entry per CDR3 protein. This table holds about 290,000 distinct CDR3 sequences, around a fifth found once. Time point here: persistent/refractory GD, antithyroid drugs over 5 years with positive TRAb. After RNA was extracted from PBMCs, the TCR library was made from it. The patients were enrolled through endocrinology in Xi'an, China.

The sequence came from a female donor with Graves disease. Specimen: peripheral blood mononuclear cells (PBMCs), collected when the disease was refractory, from a patient treated with antithyroid drugs. The chain couples TRBV7-8 to TRBJ1-4; D may be TRBD1 (5 bases). The CDR3, as DNA: TGTGCCAGCACGGAGGACAAGAATAATGAAAAACTGTTTTTT. Residues: CASTEDKNNEKLFF.